This T cell receptor (beta chain) comes out of a study of cytomegalovirus exposure and HLA in healthy donors. Study-wide points: Usually a TCR sequence was rare, but some public TCRs were found in many donors.

The junction had 13 bases not matched to a gene; V was cut back by 4 bases and J by 0 bases. Germline V gene lookup returns CDR1 MGHRA and CDR2 YSYEKL. CDR3 length: 20 residues. This table comes from immunoSEQ multiplex PCR, and its TCRdb copy is limited to in-frame clones, with some not included. The table has about 65,000 clones, about 94% seen once. Comments on this clone: Its antigen is undetermined.

This receptor was identified in a young man in good health and CMV-seropositive. The V gene is TRBV4-1, the J gene TRBJ2-1, with TRBD2 matching 12 bases. The sample comprised PBMCs. The CDR3 spells CASSPSGRLAGGSSYNEQFF. Here the CDR3 DNA reads TGCGCCAGCAGCCCCAGCGGGCGGCTAGCGGGAGGGAGCTCCTACAATGAGCAGTTCTTC.